The entry below describes one T cell receptor (beta chain). Its antigen remains unidentified. This entry is derived from a study of blood T cells in healthy people across ages. Notes on the study in general: Diversity estimates drawn from one million T cells were deemed underestimates. Long-lived donors had more naive CD4+ cells and higher diversity than aged donors.

It was with a sample-barcoded 5' primer and a J-beta primer mix that a second PCR of roughly 7 to 12 cycles was run. Each cDNA molecule, via a template-switch adaptor with 12 random nucleotides, was tagged. MiXCR, run by TCRdb on the 5' RACE reads, gives a single entry per CDR3 protein. The table includes about 630,000 distinct CDR3 sequences, over 20% detected once. The germline gives CDR1 DFQATT, CDR2 SNEGSKA (reference sequence). The CDR3 spans 14 residues. V lost 3 bases, J lost 3 bases, and 12 bases lay in between. V and J are TRBV20-1 and TRBJ2-1; D is perhaps TRBD1 or TRBD2 (5 bases each). Sequenced material: blood. The source is a man in his 70s in good health. The CDR3 nucleotides read TGCAGTGCTAGTGTATTGGGGGTCTACAATGAGCAGTTCTTC. Protein sequence: CSASVLGVYNEQFF.